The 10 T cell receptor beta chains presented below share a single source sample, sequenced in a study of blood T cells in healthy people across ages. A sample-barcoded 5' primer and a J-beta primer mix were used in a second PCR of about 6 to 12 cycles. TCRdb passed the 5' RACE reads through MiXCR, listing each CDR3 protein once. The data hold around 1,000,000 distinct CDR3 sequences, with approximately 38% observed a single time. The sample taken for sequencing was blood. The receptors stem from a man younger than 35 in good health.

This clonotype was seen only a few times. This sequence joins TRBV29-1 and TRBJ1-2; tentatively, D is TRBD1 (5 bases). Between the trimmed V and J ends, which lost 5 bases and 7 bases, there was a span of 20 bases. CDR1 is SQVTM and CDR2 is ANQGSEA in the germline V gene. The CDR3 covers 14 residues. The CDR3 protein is CSVTATAARPGYTF. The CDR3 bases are TGCAGCGTTACCGCGACAGCCGCTCGACCTGGCTACACCTTC.

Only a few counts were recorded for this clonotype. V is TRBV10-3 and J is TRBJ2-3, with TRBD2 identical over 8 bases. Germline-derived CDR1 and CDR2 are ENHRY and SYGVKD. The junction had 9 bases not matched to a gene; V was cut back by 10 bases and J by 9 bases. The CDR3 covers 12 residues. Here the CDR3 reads CATAAGGNTQYF. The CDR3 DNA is TGTGCCACCGCGGCGGGGGGCAACACGCAGTATTTT.

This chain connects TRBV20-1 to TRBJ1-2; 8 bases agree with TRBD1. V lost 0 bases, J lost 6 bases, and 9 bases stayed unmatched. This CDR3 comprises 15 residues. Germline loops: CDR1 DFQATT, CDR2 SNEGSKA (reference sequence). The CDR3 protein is CSARDLVAGGNGYTF. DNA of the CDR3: TGCAGTGCTAGAGATCTGGTCGCAGGGGGCAATGGCTACACCTTC.

The CDR3 nucleotides are TGTGCCAGCAGCCCGTTGGAGCGGGGGGGCGGTTCCTACAATGAGCAGTTCTTC. As protein: CASSPLERGGGSYNEQFF. The chain has TRBV12-3 or TRBV12-4 and TRBJ2-1; 10 bases map to TRBD2. The CDR3 loop spans 18 amino acids. Germline trimming cut 6 bases from V and 1 base from J; bases unmatched to any gene: 12.

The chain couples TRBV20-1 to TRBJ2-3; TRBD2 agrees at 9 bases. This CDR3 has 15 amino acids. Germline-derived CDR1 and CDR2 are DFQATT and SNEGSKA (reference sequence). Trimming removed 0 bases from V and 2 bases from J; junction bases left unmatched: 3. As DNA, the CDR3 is TGCAGTGCTAGAGATAGACTAGCGGCCACAGATACGCAGTATTTT. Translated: CSARDRLAATDTQYF.

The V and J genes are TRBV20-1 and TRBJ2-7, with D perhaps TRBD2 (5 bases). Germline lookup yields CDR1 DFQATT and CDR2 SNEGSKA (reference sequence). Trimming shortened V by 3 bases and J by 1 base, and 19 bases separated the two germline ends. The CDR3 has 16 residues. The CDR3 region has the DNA TGCAGTGCTAGGAGGGAACTCGACTTGCCTTCCTACGAGCAGTACTTC. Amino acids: CSARRELDLPSYEQYF.

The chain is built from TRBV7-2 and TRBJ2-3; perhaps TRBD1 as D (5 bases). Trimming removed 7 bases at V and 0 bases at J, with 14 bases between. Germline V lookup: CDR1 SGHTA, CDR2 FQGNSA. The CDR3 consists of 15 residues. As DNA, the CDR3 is TGTGCCAGCACCCCAAAAGGGGAAAGCACAGATACGCAGTATTTT. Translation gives CASTPKGESTDTQYF.

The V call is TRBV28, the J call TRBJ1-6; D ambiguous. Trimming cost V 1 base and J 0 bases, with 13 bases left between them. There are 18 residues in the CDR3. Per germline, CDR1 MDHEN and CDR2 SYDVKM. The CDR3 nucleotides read TGTGCCAGCAGTTTATTGGGCAGAAGAAGCTCCTATAATTCACCCCTCCACTTT. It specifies CASSLLGRRSSYNSPLHF.

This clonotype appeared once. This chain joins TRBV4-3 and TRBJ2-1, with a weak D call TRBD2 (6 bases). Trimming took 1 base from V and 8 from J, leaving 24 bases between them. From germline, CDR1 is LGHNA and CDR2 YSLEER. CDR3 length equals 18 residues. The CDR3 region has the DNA TGCGCCAGCAGCCAAGGACCCACCGGGACTCTAGTGAAAGATGAGCAGTTCTTC. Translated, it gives CASSQGPTGTLVKDEQFF.

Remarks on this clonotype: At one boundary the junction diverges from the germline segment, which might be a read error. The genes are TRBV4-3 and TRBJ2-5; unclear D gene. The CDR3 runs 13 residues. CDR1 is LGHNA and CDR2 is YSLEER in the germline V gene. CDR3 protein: CASSPTTGSAQYF. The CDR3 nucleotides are TGCGCCAGCAGCCCAACAACCGGGTCCGCTCAGTATTTC.